This record concerns one T cell receptor (beta chain) sequence. Its antigen is not yet known. Base qualities are not recorded, but no much larger clone differs from it by a single base. This sample was included in a study of T-cell memory formation after mild COVID-19 (dated by TCRdb to the early 2020s). About the investigation overall: Most TCR sequence clusters were specific to one of the two donors. In two donors, T-cell clones that expanded and contracted after mild COVID-19 were tracked by sequencing TCRalpha and TCRbeta repertoires over time. The cohort comprised two young, previously healthy adult volunteers, one female and one male. Broader findings and caveats from the paper: Some responding clones were found in pre-infection memory, which suggests that pre-existing cross-reactive memory T cells took part in the SARS-CoV-2 response. Only a couple of mild cases were covered by the study, and larger cohorts that include severe cases with pre-infection samples were considered necessary. Clones that contracted from day 15 to 85 showed balanced CD4/CD8 phenotypes, whereas a second wave of clones that expanded from day 15 to 37 leaned towards CD4+. Contracting CD4+ clones were located mainly in the CM and EM memory subsets, whereas CD8+ clones were found to be enriched in EMRA. SARS-CoV-2 specificity was not confirmed for the second-wave clones peaking on day 37.

Ficoll-Paque density gradient centrifugation was the method used to isolate PBMCs. Reading the germline V gene gives CDR1 SGDLS and CDR2 YYNGEE. Including cysteine and phenylalanine, the CDR3 has 14 amino acids. Here the CDR3 DNA is all that survives: 42 bases in frame from base 1. At the junction V is shortened by 0 bases and J by 4 bases, with 9 bases in between. Sequencing took place on an Illumina NovaSeq 6000. TCRalpha and TCRbeta cDNA libraries were constructed by 5'RACE with constant-segment primers, with sample barcodes and unique molecular identifiers being introduced. Trizol reagent was used to extract RNA from every sample. Amplification of the libraries took two PCR steps, and the second step added a second sample barcode plus Illumina TruSeq adapters. The libraries were sequenced on an Illumina NovaSeq using 2 x 150 bp paired-end reads. The study's own analysis went as follows. The reads were demultiplexed and collapsed into UMI-guided consensus sequences using migec v1.2.7. Using mixcr v2.1.11, the UMI consensuses were aligned to TRA and TRB V and J templates and assembled into clonotypes. A clonotype was counted as expanded or contracted only when both edgeR and NoisET called the clonotype significant, with the noise models trained on biological replicates. For edgeR calls, the thresholds were a false discovery rate-adjusted p below 0.01 and a log2 fold-change of 1. PCA with hierarchical clustering of max-normalized trajectories of the 1000 most abundant clonotypes was used as exploratory dynamics analysis. The CD4 or CD8 phenotype of responding clones was assigned using the separately sequenced CD4+ and CD8+ repertoires. TCRdb trimmed the raw reads at Q25, called clones with MiXCR and kept productive beta chains. Each CDR3 protein gets just one entry, which takes the most common genes and DNA from the rows behind it. The authors' filters were not applied to this entry. The sample table records a few hundred thousand distinct CDR3 sequences; 16% of these occur just once. Of the sample, roughly a fifth is held by the ten largest clones.

This receptor chain uses TRBV9 and TRBJ2-3; a weak D assignment points to TRBD1 (6 bases agree). The sequenced sample consisted of PBMCs or a T cell subset sorted from them (not recorded which). The clonotype was recovered from a man younger than 35 who had mild COVID-19 (a few samples of this study predate the infection). The sample titles of this study are shuffled in the database, so cell type and time point are left out; the donor was told from shared clones. The CDR3 in this case is CASSVVGQPDTQYF. The sequenced DNA: TGTGCCAGCAGCGTAGTAGGACAGCCAGATACGCAGTATTTT.